A selection of T cell receptor beta chains follows, all from one sample in a study of control samples from healthy donors and cancer patients. Assay used: immunoSEQ multiplex PCR; TCRdb lists only in-frame clones, some missing. This table has about 120,000 clones, 88% appearing once. Sequences were obtained from blood. These receptors were obtained from a woman in her seventies in good health. Each CDR3 is given with its conserved first and last residue. A D gene is named only where the DNA matches it firmly. Not all rows give a size; the values are once, few, many and, for expanded clones, a class.

TRBJ2-7 16 TRBV3-1/TRBV3-2 - - CASSQARARVNYEQYF TGTGCCAGCAGCCAAGCGAGGGCGCGGGTGAACTACGAGCAGTACTTC
TRBJ2-1 16 TRBV7-2 TRBD1 - CASSSQTGASYNEQFF TGTGCCAGCAGCTCTCAGACAGGGGCTTCCTACAATGAGCAGTTCTTC
TRBJ2-2 15 TRBV4-3 TRBD2 - CASSLLGGDTGELFF TGCGCCAGCAGCCTATTGGGGGGGGACACCGGGGAGCTGTTTTTT
TRBJ1-5 15 TRBV5-1 - - CASSLGPNINQPQHF TGCGCCAGCAGCTTGGGACCGAACATCAATCAGCCCCAGCATTTT
TRBJ2-5 16 TRBV1 - - CTSSQDSGGVKETQYF TGCACCAGCAGCCAAGATTCGGGGGGGGTTAAAGAGACCCAGTACTTC
TRBJ2-3 14 TRBV7-9 TRBD1 - CASRTGGWADTQYF TGTGCCAGCAGGACAGGGGGCTGGGCAGATACGCAGTATTTT
TRBJ1-6 15 TRBV2 TRBD1 - CASRAPTGGSSPLHF TGTGCCAGCAGAGCCCCGACAGGGGGCAGCTCACCCCTCCACTTT
TRBJ2-2 13 TRBV19 TRBD1 - CASSSYRGGELFF TGTGCCAGTAGTTCCTACAGGGGCGGGGAGCTGTTTTTT
TRBJ1-4 13 TRBV2 - - CASHRDLNEKLFF TGTGCCAGCCATCGAGACTTGAATGAAAAACTGTTTTTT
TRBJ1-5 18 TRBV7-2 - once CASSGGVGLGFSNQPQHF TGTGCCAGCAGCGGAGGGGTCGGGTTGGGGTTTTCGAATCAGCCCCAGCATTTT